Each of the 6 T cell receptor beta chains below was sequenced from the same sample in a study of blood T cell repertoires in COVID-19. Generated by immunoSEQ multiplex PCR, the TCRdb table keeps only in-frame clones and is missing some. The top ten clones hold 10% of a sample with about 200,000 clones, around 86% of them seen once. The specimen sequenced was peripheral blood. All receptors derive from a woman in her fifties or sixties with COVID-19, enrolled during active disease.

The rearrangement joins TRBV7-2 to TRBJ2-7; TRBD1 agrees at 9 bases. Germline V gives CDR1 SGHTA, CDR2 FQGNSA. The J segment lost 6 bases and the V segment lost 2 bases, leaving 8 bases of the junction unmatched. The CDR3 is 15 residues long. The CDR3 here is CASSLWAGQGAEQYF. CDR3 sequence (DNA): TGTGCCAGCAGCTTATGGGCGGGACAGGGAGCCGAGCAGTACTTC.

CDR3 protein: CASGAGGAGGYTF. The CDR3 bases are TGTGCCAGTGGCGCAGGGGGCGCGGGTGGCTACACCTTC. The V gene is TRBV19, the J gene TRBJ1-2; 8 nucleotides line up with TRBD1. V lost 8 bases and J lost 7; bases outside the gene matches: 9. Per germline, CDR1 LNHDA and CDR2 SQIVND (reference sequence). The CDR3 covers 13 residues. The variable domain in full, with the rest retrieved from reference TRBV19 and TRBJ1-2, is DGGITQSPKYLFRKEGQNVTLSCEQNLNHDAMYWYRQDPGQGLRLIYYSQIVNDFQKGDIAEGYSVSREKKESFPLTVTSAQKNPTAFYLCASGAGGAGGYTFGSGTRLTVV.

The rearrangement links TRBV7-2 to TRBJ2-1; D may be TRBD2 (5 bases). CDR3 length: 15 amino acids. Per germline, CDR1 SGHTA and CDR2 FQGNSA. Trimming took off 1 base at V and 7 bases at J, with 14 bases between the two ends. The chain's CDR3 is CASSLGGLVRNEQFF. CDR3 sequence (DNA): TGTGCCAGCAGCTTAGGAGGGCTAGTAAGGAATGAGCAGTTCTTC.

V is TRBV19 and J is TRBJ1-4; the match to TRBD1 covers 8 bases. V lost 10 bases to trimming and J lost 0 bases; unmatched junction nucleotides: 1. The CDR3 is 13 amino acids. The germline gives CDR1 LNHDA, CDR2 SQIVND (reference sequence). The CDR3 is CATRGPTNEKLFF. In nucleotides, the CDR3 is TGTGCCACCAGGGGGCCAACTAATGAAAAACTGTTTTTT.

V and J are TRBV27 and TRBJ2-6; 7 bases match TRBD1. CDR1 MNHEY and CDR2 SMNVEV come from the germline V gene (reference sequence). V lost 5 bases, J lost 3 bases, and 7 bases stayed unmatched. The CDR3 has 16 residues. CDR3 amino acids: CASSMQGVGGANVLTF. The CDR3 coding sequence is TGTGCCAGCAGTATGCAGGGGGTAGGTGGGGCCAACGTCCTGACTTTC.

CDR3: CASSVGGLPGSGYTF. CDR3 in DNA: TGTGCCAGCAGCGTAGGAGGCCTTCCCGGGAGTGGCTACACCTTC. This chain links TRBV9 with TRBJ1-2; D is ambiguous. The CDR3 runs to 15 residues. Germline V gene sequence: CDR1 SGDLS, CDR2 YYNGEE. Trimming removed 0 bases from V and 7 bases from J, with 16 bases in between.